A single sample is the source of the 9 T cell receptor beta chains below, sequenced in a study of T cell repertoires in cytomegalovirus infection. TCRdb reanalysed the reads using MiXCR and keeps one entry per CDR3 protein. The table has about 140,000 distinct CDR3 sequences, roughly 6% seen once. The sample was PBMCs. These receptors were taken from a human donor in good health (CMV status not recorded). Some clones in this sample may be carry-over from other donors' samples.

This clonotype was seen a handful of times. V gene TRBV2 combines with J gene TRBJ1-3; D is undetermined. The CDR3 contains 14 residues. Germline V gene data show CDR1 as SNHLY and CDR2 as FYNNEI. V lost 6 bases and J 0 bases, leaving 9 bases between the germline ends. The CDR3 reads CASREVRSGNTIYF. The CDR3 bases are TGTGCCAGCAGGGAGGTCCGCTCTGGAAACACCATATATTTT.

The J gene is TRBJ2-3, the V gene TRBV3-1, with D maybe TRBD2 (5 bases). The CDR3 is 14 amino acids. Deletions cut 4 bases from V and 1 base from J, with 9 bases between. CDR1 is LGHDT and CDR2 is YNNKEL in the germline V gene (reference sequence). CDR3 sequence: CASSPGSGTDTQYF. As DNA, the CDR3 is TGTGCCAGCAGCCCAGGTAGCGGCACAGATACGCAGTATTTT.

This clonotype was found many times. The V gene is TRBV7-2, the J gene TRBJ2-5; TRBD2 might be the D (6 bases). CDR1 SGHTA and CDR2 FQGNSA come from the germline V gene. There are 15 residues in the CDR3. Trimming stripped 4 bases from V and 5 bases from J, with 17 bases between. In DNA, the CDR3 is TGTGCCAGCAGCTACCGGACGGGGGAGTGGGAGACCCAGTACTTC. This encodes CASSYRTGEWETQYF.

This clonotype was recorded at least ten times. CDR3 coding DNA: TGTGCCAGCAGTTTGAGTTGGGGTGGCTACACCTTC. Residues: CASSLSWGGYTF. This chain links TRBV12-3 or TRBV12-4 with TRBJ1-2; D is uncertain. V was pared by 3 bases and J by 7 bases, with 9 bases between. This CDR3 spans 12 amino acids.

V is TRBV2 and J is TRBJ2-5; 9 bases agree with TRBD1. CDR3 length equals 14 residues. After removal of 5 bases from V and 2 bases from J, the junction contained 3 bases not matched to a gene. CDR1 SNHLY and CDR2 FYNNEI come from the germline V gene. The CDR3 is CASSTDRGQETQYF. The CDR3 DNA reads as TGTGCCAGCAGTACCGACAGGGGGCAAGAGACCCAGTACTTC. Full variable domain (rest looked up from reference TRBV2 and TRBJ2-5): EPEVTQTPSHQVTQMGQEVILRCVPISNHLYFYWYRQILGQKVEFLVSFYNNEISEKSEIFDDQFSVERPDGSNFTLKIRSTKLEDSAMYFCASSTDRGQETQYFGPGTRLLVL.

This clonotype was detected ten times or more. The chain is built from TRBV12-3 or TRBV12-4 and TRBJ2-3; unclear D gene. V lost 3 bases and J 11 bases, leaving 12 bases between the germline ends. CDR3 length equals 12 residues. The CDR3 nucleotides read TGTGCCAGCAGTTTCCACCCAGCCCAGCAGTATTTT. It yields the protein CASSFHPAQQYF.

The chain is built from TRBV20-1 and TRBJ1-2; D is undetermined. Germline CDR1 and CDR2: DFQATT and SNEGSKA (reference sequence). The CDR3 runs to 13 residues. V dropped 5 bases and J dropped 2 bases, with 12 bases sitting between them. The CDR3 spells CSALPRGNYGYTF. In nucleotides, the CDR3 is TGCAGTGCTCTCCCTAGAGGGAACTATGGCTACACCTTC.

This clonotype was found many times. The chain is built from TRBV28 and TRBJ1-3; 8 positions agree with TRBD1. The germline V gene encodes CDR1 MDHEN and CDR2 SYDVKM. V was pared by 3 bases and J by 4 bases, with 2 bases of the junction left unmatched. The CDR3 contains 14 residues. CDR3 sequence reads: CASSLGQVGNTIYF. The CDR3 DNA follows: TGTGCCAGCAGTTTGGGACAGGTCGGAAACACCATATATTTT.

There are a few counts of this clonotype. The V call is TRBV20-1, the J call TRBJ2-7; 9 nucleotides align to TRBD1. V trimming: 6 bases; J trimming: 5 bases; junction bases outside the gene matches: 8. The CDR3 is 13 amino acids. CDR1 is DFQATT and CDR2 is SNEGSKA in the germline V gene (reference sequence). The CDR3 loop is CSAQDRGYHEQYF. For the CDR3, the DNA is TGCAGTGCGCAGGACAGGGGTTACCACGAGCAGTACTTC.